The T cell receptor (beta chain) under discussion was sequenced for a study of beta chain features in type 1 diabetes. Study-level results: The naive, central memory and Treg TCRB repertoires of patients appeared to be more similar to one another than those of healthy donors. Insertion counts at VDJ junctions were lower in type 1 diabetes patients, who also showed more deletions there. Across all four CD4+ subsets, people with type 1 diabetes showed modestly shorter TCRB CDR3s.

In germline, CDR1 is GTSNPN, CDR2 SVGIG (reference sequence). The V and J ends lost 5 bases and 4 bases, in that order; junction bases with no gene match: 3. CDR3 length equals 13 residues. Sorted CD4+ subsets: naive, central memory, regulatory, stem cell-like memory (CD45RO/CCR7/CD25/CD127/CD95/CD27 panel). Post-sort purity exceeded 95% for all sorted populations. In its sample, this clone was seen a few times. The target antigen is unknown. The whole isolated RNA underwent reverse transcription, so sequencing captured expressed TCRB transcripts. Libraries were prepared by immunoSEQ multiplex PCR; TCRdb keeps only in-frame clonotypes and omits some of them. The repertoire consists of 95,000 to 150,000 clones, with roughly 15% occurring once and the leading ten covering around 2.5%.

Sample: central memory CD4+ T cells from blood. This clonotype was sampled from a man younger than 45 with type 1 diabetes. The rearrangement uses TRBV30 and TRBJ2-3, with 10 bases fitting TRBD1. CDR3 bases: TGTGCCTGGGGACAGGGGGGAGCAGATACGCAGTATTTT. It yields the protein CAWGQGGADTQYF.